Below, 20 T cell receptor beta chains from the same sample are listed, as sequenced in a study of blood T cell repertoires in COVID-19. The protocol was immunoSEQ multiplex PCR, while the TCRdb copy is restricted to in-frame clones and leaves out a portion. The top ten clones hold about a tenth of a sample with about 220,000 clones, roughly nine tenths of them seen once. Sequencing used peripheral blood. These receptors were taken from a woman between 50 and 59 years old with COVID-19, enrolled during active disease.

This clone was seen more than once but under ten times. The chain links TRBV12-5 to TRBJ1-3, with no clear D. V shed 7 bases and J shed 0 bases, with 7 bases lying between them. CDR1 is LGHNT, CDR2 FRNRAP, per germline. CDR3 length: 13 amino acids. This chain's CDR3 is CASAPGSGNTIYF. The CDR3 DNA is TGTGCTAGTGCCCCCGGCTCTGGAAACACCATATATTTT.

The rearrangement joins TRBV6-5 to TRBJ1-2; D might be TRBD1 (5 bases). This CDR3 contains 15 residues. Trimming cost V 5 bases and J 4 bases, with 17 bases left between them. Germline values: CDR1 MNHEY, CDR2 SVGAGI. CDR3 protein: CASSPGWRGSYGYTF. In DNA form, the CDR3 reads TGTGCCAGCAGTCCCGGCTGGAGGGGCTCCTATGGCTACACCTTC.

CDR3 loop: CASSPLGQGALGTEAFF. The CDR3, as DNA: TGTGCCAGCTCACCATTAGGACAGGGGGCTTTAGGGACTGAAGCTTTCTTT. V gene TRBV18 combines with J gene TRBJ1-1; TRBD1 agrees at 11 bases. The length of the CDR3 is 17 residues. The germline CDR1 and CDR2 sequences are KGHSH and LQKENI. The V and J ends lost 2 bases and 5 bases, in that order; junction bases with no gene match: 10.

V is TRBV15 and J is TRBJ1-5; D is possibly TRBD1 (5 bases). Germline V gene sequence: CDR1 LNHNV, CDR2 YYDKDF (reference sequence). The CDR3 runs 17 residues. V shed 2 bases and J shed 2 bases, with 16 bases lying between them. Here the CDR3 DNA reads TGTGCCACCAGCAGATTTGGGGGAGGCGTCGGCAATCAGCCCCAGCATTTT. Protein product: CATSRFGGGVGNQPQHF.

This chain connects TRBV19 to TRBJ1-1; unclear D gene. Trimming took 3 bases from V and 0 from J, leaving 11 bases between them. Germline V gene lookup returns CDR1 LNHDA and CDR2 SQIVND (reference sequence). The CDR3 is 15 residues long. The CDR3 nucleotides read TGTGCCAGTAGTATTTTCGGGATCTTGAACACTGAAGCTTTCTTT. Translation: CASSIFGILNTEAFF.

The V call is TRBV30, the J call TRBJ2-7; 8 bases are a match to TRBD2. The junction had 3 bases not matched to a gene; V was cut back by 2 bases and J by 6 bases. This CDR3 spans 12 amino acids. The V gene's germline CDR1 is GTSNPN and CDR2 SVGIG (reference sequence). CDR3 DNA: TGTGCCTGGAGTCCCAGCGGGGGCGAGCAGTACGTC. Translated, it gives CAWSPSGGEQYV.

The gene calls are TRBV3-1 (or the pseudogene TRBV3-2) and TRBJ2-2, with 11 bases matching TRBD2. The CDR3 is 16 amino acids. CDR1 and CDR2 (germline): LGHDT, YNNKEL (reference sequence). With 4 bases clipped from V and 0 bases from J, the junction kept 1 base outside the gene matches. CDR3 nucleotides: TGTGCCAGCAGCCTTAGCGGGGGGGCGAACACCGGGGAGCTGTTTTTT. Its protein is CASSLSGGANTGELFF.

This chain uses TRBV19 with TRBJ1-1, with TRBD1 identical over 8 bases. This CDR3 region has 13 residues. V shed 1 base, J shed 8 bases, and the junction held 3 bases outside the gene matches. Germline values: CDR1 LNHDA, CDR2 SQIVND (reference sequence). CDR3 DNA: TGTGCCAGTAGTATAGCAGGGGGCGGAGAAGCTTTCTTT. Amino acids: CASSIAGGGEAFF.

The chain couples TRBV10-3 to TRBJ2-1, with a possible D match to TRBD1 (5 bases). Germline CDR1 ENHRY, CDR2 SYGVKD. V lost 4 bases, J lost 7 bases, and 8 bases lay in between. The CDR3 is 12 residues long. CDR3 region: CAISGTLNEQFF. The CDR3 bases are TGTGCCATCAGTGGGACATTGAATGAGCAGTTCTTC.

This chain uses TRBV13 with TRBJ1-6; 9 bases agree with TRBD1. The CDR3 length is 17 residues. J gave up 7 bases and V 2 bases, and 9 bases lay outside the gene matches. Germline-derived CDR1 and CDR2 are PRHDT and FYEKMQ (reference sequence). This chain's CDR3 is CASSLSRLGQGNSPLHF. In DNA, the CDR3 is TGTGCCAGCAGCTTAAGTAGGCTGGGACAGGGCAATTCACCCCTCCACTTT. Filled out from reference TRBV13 and TRBJ1-6, the complete variable domain reads AAGVIQSPRHLIKEKRETATLKCYPIPRHDTVYWYQQGPGQDPQFLISFYEKMQSDKGSIPDRFSAQQFSDYHSELNMSSLELGDSALYFCASSLSRLGQGNSPLHFGNGTRLTVT.

V and J are TRBV7-8 and TRBJ1-3, with a tentative D call TRBD1 (6 bases). The CDR3 contains 18 residues. V lost 5 bases to trimming and J lost 1 base, with 21 bases between them. Per germline, CDR1 SGHVS and CDR2 FQNEAQ. The CDR3 loop reads CASSPRRPGALSGNTIYF. The DNA for the CDR3 is TGTGCCAGCAGCCCCCGACGTCCAGGGGCCCTATCTGGAAACACCATATATTTT.

The V gene is TRBV6-2 or TRBV6-3, the J gene TRBJ2-3; 11 positions match TRBD2. Germline V CDR1 and CDR2: MNHEY, SVGEGT. Trimming at V came to 4 bases and at J to 3 bases, leaving 6 bases not matched to a gene. This CDR3 region has 16 residues. Written as DNA, the CDR3 is TGTGCCAGCAGTTTCTCTAGCGGGGGGACAACAGATACGCAGTATTTT. Amino acids: CASSFSSGGTTDTQYF.

This sequence joins TRBV21-1 and TRBJ1-1; the table calls TRBD1, which could not be checked here. TRBV21-1 is marked as a pseudogene. The CDR3 covers 15 residues. The CDR3 protein is CASSKWPDRSTEAFF. DNA for the CDR3: TGTGCCAGCAGCAAATGGCCGGACAGAAGCACTGAAGCTTTCTTT.

The V call is TRBV27, the J call TRBJ2-6; D remains unclear. The CDR3 length is 15 residues. Trimming removed 2 bases from V and 1 base from J, with 6 bases in between. The germline CDR1 and CDR2 sequences are MNHEY and SMNVEV (reference sequence). The CDR3 DNA sequence: TGTGCCAGCAGTTTAAGAGCGTCTGGGGCCAACGTCCTGACTTTC. Translating gives CASSLRASGANVLTF.

This clone has a single count. The chain combines TRBV18 with TRBJ2-3; D is possibly TRBD1 (6 bases). CDR1 and CDR2 from the germline V gene are KGHSH and LQKENI. V lost 6 bases and J 5 bases, leaving 12 bases between the germline ends. This CDR3 contains 13 residues. CDR3 DNA sequence: TGTGCCAGCTCGGGCAGGGGTGAAGATACGCAGTATTTT. Its translation: CASSGRGEDTQYF.

This clone has more than one count but fewer than ten. V usage is TRBV7-9 and J usage is TRBJ2-7; 11 bases map to TRBD2. With 4 bases clipped from V and 3 bases from J, the junction kept 5 bases outside the gene matches. The CDR3 contains 15 residues. Germline values: CDR1 SEHNR, CDR2 FQNEAQ (reference sequence). DNA of the CDR3: TGTGCCAGCAGCTGGATAGCGGGGGGGAACTACGAGCAGTACTTC. It translates to CASSWIAGGNYEQYF.

The V gene is TRBV28, the J gene TRBJ1-6; a possible D gene is TRBD1 (6 bases). The germline gives CDR1 MDHEN, CDR2 SYDVKM. The CDR3 runs 15 residues. V was trimmed by 2 bases and J by 14 bases, leaving 19 bases between them. The CDR3 here is CASSLNPVQGYSLHF. Written as DNA, the CDR3 is TGTGCCAGCAGTTTAAACCCAGTCCAGGGGTACTCCCTCCACTTT.

V usage is TRBV6-2 or TRBV6-3 and J usage is TRBJ2-2; 8 nucleotides line up with TRBD1. The germline V gene has CDR1 MNHEY and CDR2 SVGEGT. This CDR3 has 15 residues. V lost 4 bases, J lost 5 bases, and 6 bases stayed unmatched. In DNA, the CDR3 is TGTGCCAGCAGTTTAACAGGGGGTGGTACCGGGGAGCTGTTTTTT. Translation: CASSLTGGGTGELFF.

The chain joins TRBV4-1 to TRBJ2-5, with a possible D match to TRBD1 (6 bases). This CDR3 has 13 residues. V shed 3 bases and J shed 12 bases, with 17 bases lying between them. The germline V gene encodes CDR1 MGHRA and CDR2 YSYEKL. Written as DNA, the CDR3 is TGCGCCAGCAGCCAGACCACCTGGGACACGAAGTACTTC. Its translation: CASSQTTWDTKYF.

The chain couples TRBV28 to TRBJ2-7; 9 nucleotides align to TRBD1. Germline V gives CDR1 MDHEN, CDR2 SYDVKM. V trimming: 5 bases; J trimming: 3 bases; junction bases outside the gene matches: 8. The CDR3 totals 15 residues. Written as DNA, the CDR3 is TGTGCCAGCAGTCCTTCCGGGACAGGGATCTACGAGCAGTACTTC. It is translated as CASSPSGTGIYEQYF.